This T cell receptor (beta chain) was captured by sequencing in a study of identical twins. Each CDR3 protein gets one entry after TCRdb re-called the 5' RACE reads with MiXCR. The sample records about 530,000 distinct CDR3 sequences, 13% to 15% being singletons. The CDR3 spans 17 residues. CDR1 MNHEY and CDR2 SMNVEV come from the germline V gene (reference sequence). Germline trimming cut 8 bases from V and 0 bases from J; bases unmatched to any gene: 11. Study-wide results and caveats: The analysis was cross-sectional rather than longitudinal within donors.

Notes on this clonotype: The antigen is undetermined.

This same sample was also part of a study on yellow fever vaccine responses in identical twins.

The TCR comes from a woman under 30 in good health. Specimen: CD4+ T cells sorted from blood. The J gene is TRBJ2-1, the V gene TRBV27; 9 positions match TRBD2. CDR3 sequence reads: CASHGLAGRSSYNEQFF. The DNA for the CDR3 is TGTGCCAGCCACGGGCTAGCGGGGCGAAGCTCCTACAATGAGCAGTTCTTC.